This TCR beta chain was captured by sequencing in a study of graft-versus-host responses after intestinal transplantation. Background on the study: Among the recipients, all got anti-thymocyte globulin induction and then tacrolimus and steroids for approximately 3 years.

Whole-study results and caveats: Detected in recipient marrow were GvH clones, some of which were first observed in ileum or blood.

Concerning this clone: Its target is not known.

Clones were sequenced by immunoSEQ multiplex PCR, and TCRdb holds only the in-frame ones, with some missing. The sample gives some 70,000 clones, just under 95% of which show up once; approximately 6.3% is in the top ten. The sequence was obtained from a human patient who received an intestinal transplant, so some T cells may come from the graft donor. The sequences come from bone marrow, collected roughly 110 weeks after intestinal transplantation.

The CDR3 region is CASSRTSGGTTPMETQYF. The CDR3 nucleotides read TGCGCCAGCAGCCGGACTAGCGGGGGGACCACCCCTATGGAGACCCAGTACTTC. The V gene is TRBV5-1, the J gene TRBJ2-5, with 14 bases lining up with TRBD2. The CDR3 has 18 residues. The V gene end was trimmed by 4 bases and the J gene end by 5 bases; junction bases not matched to a gene: 13. Germline V gene data show CDR1 as SGHRS and CDR2 as YFSETQ. The full variable domain, with the rest looked up from reference TRBV5-1 and TRBJ2-5, is KAGVTQTPRYLIKTRGQQVTLSCSPISGHRSVSWYQQTPGQGLQFLFEYFSETQRNKGNFPGRFSGRQFSNSRSEMNVSTLELGDSALYLCASSRTSGGTTPMETQYFGPGTRLLVL.